These 9 T cell receptor beta chains were all obtained from the same sample, sequenced in a study of T-cell reconstitution after alpha-beta-depleted transplantation in children. Preparation of the TCRbeta library involved a method that used unique molecular identifiers. MiXCR, run by TCRdb on the PCR reads, gives a single entry per CDR3 protein. The data hold about 150,000 distinct CDR3 sequences, with over 8.5% observed a single time. This specimen was PBMCs, taken before TCRalphabeta/CD19-depleted stem cell transplant. The receptors derive from a boy younger than 10 with acute myeloid leukemia, due to receive a stem cell transplant.

This clonotype has only one observation. This rearrangement joins TRBV15 to TRBJ2-4; D may be TRBD2 (7 bases). The CDR3 is made up of 17 amino acids. CDR1 and CDR2 from the germline V gene are LNHNV and YYDKDF (reference sequence). V was clipped by 3 bases and J by 2 bases, with 17 bases between them. DNA of the CDR3: TGTGCCACCAGCAGCCACAAATTCGGGGGGCCCAAAAACATTCAGTACTTC. It encodes CATSSHKFGGPKNIQYF.

The V gene is TRBV4-2, the J gene TRBJ2-7; no clear D. V lost 2 bases and J 3 bases, leaving 8 bases between the germline ends. Germline lookup yields CDR1 LGHNA and CDR2 YNFKEQ. This CDR3 has 13 residues. This CDR3 reads CASSQSLFYEQYF. CDR3 coding DNA: TGTGCCAGCAGCCAAAGTTTGTTCTACGAGCAGTACTTC.

This clonotype was counted at least ten times. The J gene is TRBJ1-6, the V gene TRBV20-1; tentatively, D is TRBD1 (5 bases). V was shortened by 7 bases and J by 7 bases, with 14 bases between the two germline ends. Germline values: CDR1 DFQATT, CDR2 SNEGSKA (reference sequence). The CDR3 covers 13 residues. This chain's CDR3 is CSVSGSANSPLHF. CDR3 bases: TGCAGTGTTTCAGGGTCGGCAAATTCACCCCTCCACTTT.

This clonotype was observed a handful of times. The chain carries TRBV30 and TRBJ1-1, with 9 bases that match TRBD1. The germline CDR1 and CDR2 sequences are GTSNPN and SVGIG (reference sequence). The CDR3 contains 16 residues. Losses at the gene ends were 2 bases for V and 4 bases for J; bases not matched to a gene: 11. CDR3 residues: CAWSYLSRDRATEAFF. For the CDR3, the DNA is TGTGCCTGGAGTTACCTTTCGAGGGACAGGGCCACTGAAGCTTTCTTT.

This clonotype was detected ten times or more. The chain recombines TRBV29-1 with TRBJ1-1; weak D call: TRBD1 (5 bases). This CDR3 has 13 residues. CDR1 and CDR2 from the germline V gene are SQVTM and ANQGSEA. The V and J ends lost 4 bases and 5 bases respectively, with 14 bases between them. CDR3 sequence reads: CSVGDSWITEAFF. CDR3 nucleotides: TGCAGCGTTGGGGACTCTTGGATAACTGAAGCTTTCTTT.

As regards this clonotype: A much larger clone lies a single base off, so this may be a read error. The chain recombines TRBV5-1 with TRBJ2-1, with D perhaps TRBD2 (6 bases). Trimming pared 6 bases from V and 6 bases from J, leaving 13 bases between. Germline-derived CDR1 and CDR2 are SGHRS and YFSETQ. CDR3 length equals 13 residues. This CDR3 is CASTIIAANEQFF. The CDR3 bases are TGCGCCAGCACCATTATAGCGGCCAATGAGCAGTTCTTC. Supplemented by reference TRBV5-1 and TRBJ2-1, the full variable domain reads KAGVTQTPRYLIKTRGQQVTLSCSPISGHRSVSWYQQTPGQGLQFLFEYFSETQRNKGNFPGRFSGRQFSNSRSEMNVSTLELGDSALYLCASTIIAANEQFFGPGTRLTVL.

Many counts were recorded for this clonotype. The V and J genes are TRBV7-2 and TRBJ1-2; D ambiguous. This CDR3 comprises 14 residues. Germline V CDR1 and CDR2: SGHTA, FQGNSA. Trimming left V 1 base short and J 8 bases short, with 14 bases between. CDR3 nucleotide sequence: TGTGCCAGCAGCTTAGTAGCGGACCTAAGAGGCTACACCTTC. This codes for CASSLVADLRGYTF.

This clonotype was seen many times. V gene TRBV20-1 combines with J gene TRBJ2-1, with TRBD2 identical over 10 bases. V was clipped by 3 bases and J by 0 bases; unmatched bases: 11. The CDR3 spans 18 residues. Germline assignment: CDR1 DFQATT and CDR2 SNEGSKA (reference sequence). In DNA form, the CDR3 reads TGCAGTGCTAGTTCCGCTAGCGGGAGATGGGGCTCCTACAATGAGCAGTTCTTC. Amino acids: CSASSASGRWGSYNEQFF.

Many counts were recorded for this clonotype. V and J are TRBV12-3 or TRBV12-4 and TRBJ2-1; D is unresolved. Between the trimmed V and J ends, which lost 3 bases and 0 bases, there was a span of 9 bases. The CDR3 consists of 15 residues. The CDR3 DNA is TGTGCCAGCAGTTTTTGGACCCCCTCCTACAATGAGCAGTTCTTC. This sequence encodes CASSFWTPSYNEQFF.